The T cell receptor (beta chain) under discussion was sequenced for a study of CD8+CD57+ T cells in acquired aplastic anemia. Overall study: Mean yield of DNA from sorted CD4+ and CD8+ cells was roughly 3.4 ug.

Study-wide findings and caveats: Overlapping CD8+ CDR3 repertoires of patients and controls contained 25 to 35 shared sequences.

Germline CDR1 reads ENHRY; CDR2 reads SYGVKD. The CDR3 length is 16 residues. V gave up 0 bases and J gave up 0 bases; unmatched junction bases: 2. For this clonotype: Its antigen is not identified.

Patients included in sequencing had previously demonstrated CD8+CD57+ cell expansion by flow cytometry. Profiling that covered TCR beta VDJ and CDR3 relied on genomic DNA as its template. TCRdb reprocessed the reads via MiXCR and lists one record per CDR3 protein. Counted here are roughly 250,000 distinct CDR3 sequences, roughly half occurring once; the ten biggest clones make up about 7.8%. The material sequenced was sorted CD4+, CD8+, or CD8+CD57+ T cells (not recorded which) from PBMCs. The V and J genes are TRBV10-3 and TRBJ2-5; 9 positions match TRBD2. This TCR was recovered from a human donor with aplastic anemia. The CDR3 coding sequence is TGTGCCATCAGTGAGTCAGGCGGGAGGGACCAAGAGACCCAGTACTTC. Its protein product is CAISESGGRDQETQYF.